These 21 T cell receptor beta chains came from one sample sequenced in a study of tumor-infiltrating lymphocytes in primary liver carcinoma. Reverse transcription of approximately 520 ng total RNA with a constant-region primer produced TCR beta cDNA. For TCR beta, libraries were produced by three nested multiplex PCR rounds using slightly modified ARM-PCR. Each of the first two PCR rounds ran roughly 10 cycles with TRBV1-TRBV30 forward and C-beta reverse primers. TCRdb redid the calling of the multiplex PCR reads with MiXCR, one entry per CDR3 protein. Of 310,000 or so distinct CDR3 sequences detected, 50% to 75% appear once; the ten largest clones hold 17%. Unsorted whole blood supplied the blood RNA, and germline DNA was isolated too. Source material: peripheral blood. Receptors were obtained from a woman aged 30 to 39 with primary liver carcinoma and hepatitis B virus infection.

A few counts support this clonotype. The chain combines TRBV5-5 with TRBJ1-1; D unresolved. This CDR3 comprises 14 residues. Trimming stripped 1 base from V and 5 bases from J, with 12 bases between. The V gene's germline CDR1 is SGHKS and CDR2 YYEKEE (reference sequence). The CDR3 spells CASSLWRDTTEAFF. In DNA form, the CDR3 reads TGTGCCAGCAGCTTGTGGAGAGACACGACTGAAGCTTTCTTT.

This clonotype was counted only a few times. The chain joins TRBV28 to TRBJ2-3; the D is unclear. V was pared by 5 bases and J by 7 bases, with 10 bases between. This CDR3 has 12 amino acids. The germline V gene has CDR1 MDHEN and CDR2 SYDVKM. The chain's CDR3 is CASSVQKNTQYF. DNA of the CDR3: TGTGCCAGCAGTGTACAGAAAAATACGCAGTATTTT.

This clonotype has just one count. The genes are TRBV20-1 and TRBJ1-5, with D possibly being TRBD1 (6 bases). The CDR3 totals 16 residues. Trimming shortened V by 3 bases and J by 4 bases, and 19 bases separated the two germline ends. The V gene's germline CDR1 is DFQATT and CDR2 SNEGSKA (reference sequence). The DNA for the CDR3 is TGCAGTGCTAGTTCCCCATTCGGGGACAATAATCAGCCCCAGCATTTT. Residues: CSASSPFGDNNQPQHF.

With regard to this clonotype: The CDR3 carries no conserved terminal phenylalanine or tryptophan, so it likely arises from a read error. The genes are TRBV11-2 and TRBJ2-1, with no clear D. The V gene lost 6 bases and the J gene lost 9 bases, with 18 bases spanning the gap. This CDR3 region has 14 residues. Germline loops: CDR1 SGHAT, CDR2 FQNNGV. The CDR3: CASSLLVGKGEQFL. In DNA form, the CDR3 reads TGTGCCAGCAGTCTCTTAGTGGGAAAGGGTGAGCAGTTCCTC.

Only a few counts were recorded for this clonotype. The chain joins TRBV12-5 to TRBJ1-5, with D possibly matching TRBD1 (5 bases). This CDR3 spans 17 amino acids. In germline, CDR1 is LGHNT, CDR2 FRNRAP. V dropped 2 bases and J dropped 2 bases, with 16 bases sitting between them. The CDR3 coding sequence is TGTGCTAGTGGTTTGAGGACTGCGGGGCTCGGCAATCAGCCCCAGCATTTT. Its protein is CASGLRTAGLGNQPQHF. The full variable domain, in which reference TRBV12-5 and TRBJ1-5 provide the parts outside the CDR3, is DARVTQTPRHKVTEMGQEVTMRCQPILGHNTVFWYRQTMMQGLELLAYFRNRAPLDDSGMPKDRFSAEMPDATLATLKIQPSEPRDSAVYFCASGLRTAGLGNQPQHFGDGTRLSIL.

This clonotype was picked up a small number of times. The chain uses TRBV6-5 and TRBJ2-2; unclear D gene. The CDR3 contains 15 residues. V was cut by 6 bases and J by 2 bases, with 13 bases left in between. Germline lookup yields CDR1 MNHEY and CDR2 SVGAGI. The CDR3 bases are TGTGCCAGCAGCCCCGCCGCTTTTAACACCGGGGAGCTGTTTTTT. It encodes CASSPAAFNTGELFF.

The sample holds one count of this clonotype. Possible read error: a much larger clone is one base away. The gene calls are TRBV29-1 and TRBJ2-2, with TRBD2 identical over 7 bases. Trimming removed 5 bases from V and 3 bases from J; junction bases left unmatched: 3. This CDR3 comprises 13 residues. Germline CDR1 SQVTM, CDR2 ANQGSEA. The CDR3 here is CSVSGTDTGELFF. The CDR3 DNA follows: TGCAGCGTTAGCGGGACGGACACCGGGGAGCTGTTTTTT.

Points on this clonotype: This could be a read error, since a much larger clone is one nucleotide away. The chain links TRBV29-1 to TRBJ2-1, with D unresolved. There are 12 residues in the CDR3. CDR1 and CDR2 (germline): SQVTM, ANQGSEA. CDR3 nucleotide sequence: TGCAGCGTTGAAGCTTCGTACAATGAGCGGTTCTTC. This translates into CSVEASYNERFF.

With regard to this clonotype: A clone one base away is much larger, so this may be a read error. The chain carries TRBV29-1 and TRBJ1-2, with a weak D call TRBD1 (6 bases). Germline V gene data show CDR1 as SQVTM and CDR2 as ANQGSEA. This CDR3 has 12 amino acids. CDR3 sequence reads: CSVLGGLRGCTF. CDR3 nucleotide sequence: TGCAGCGTTTTGGGGGGGCTACGTGGCTGCACCTTC.

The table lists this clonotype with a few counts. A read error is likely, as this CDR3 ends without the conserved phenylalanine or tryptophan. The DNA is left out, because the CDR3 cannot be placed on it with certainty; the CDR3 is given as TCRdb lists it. CDR3 protein: CSVVGGSTDTQYS. This chain links TRBV29-1 with TRBJ2-3; TRBD1, the table's D call, lacks a check against the DNA. Germline CDR1 and CDR2: SQVTM and ANQGSEA. The CDR3 extends over 13 residues, inclusive of both ends.

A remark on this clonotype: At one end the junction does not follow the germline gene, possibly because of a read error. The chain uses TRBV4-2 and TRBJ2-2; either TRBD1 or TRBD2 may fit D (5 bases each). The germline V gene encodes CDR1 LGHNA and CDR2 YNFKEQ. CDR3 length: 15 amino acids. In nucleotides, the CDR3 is TGTGCCAGCAGCCGAGAAGAGAGGGGAACCGGGGAGCTCTTTTTT. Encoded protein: CASSREERGTGELFF.

CDR3 region: CASRMWDRRLAGVREQYF. The CDR3 DNA reads TGTGCCAGCAGAATGTGGGACAGAAGACTAGCGGGAGTCCGAGAGCAGTACTTC. The gene calls are TRBV28 and TRBJ2-7, with 12 bases matching TRBD2. The CDR3 extends over 18 amino acids. Germline V lookup: CDR1 MDHEN, CDR2 SYDVKM. V trimming: 6 bases; J trimming: 7 bases; junction bases outside the gene matches: 19.

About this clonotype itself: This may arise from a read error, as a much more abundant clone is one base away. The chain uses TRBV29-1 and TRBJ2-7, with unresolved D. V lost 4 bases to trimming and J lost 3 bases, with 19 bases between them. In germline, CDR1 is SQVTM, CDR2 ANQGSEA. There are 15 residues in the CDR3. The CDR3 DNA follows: TGCAGCGTTGGCACAAGGTTTGGAGTCTACTACGAGCAGTACTTC. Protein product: CSVGTRFGVYYEQYF.

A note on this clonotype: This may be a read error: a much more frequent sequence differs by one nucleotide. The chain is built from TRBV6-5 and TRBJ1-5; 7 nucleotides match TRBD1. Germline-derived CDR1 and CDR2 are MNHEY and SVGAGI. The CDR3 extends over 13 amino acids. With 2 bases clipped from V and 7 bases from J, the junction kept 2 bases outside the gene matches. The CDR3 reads CASSYEGGQPQHF. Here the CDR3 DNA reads TGTGCCAGCAGTTACGAAGGGGGCCAGCCCCAGCATTTT.

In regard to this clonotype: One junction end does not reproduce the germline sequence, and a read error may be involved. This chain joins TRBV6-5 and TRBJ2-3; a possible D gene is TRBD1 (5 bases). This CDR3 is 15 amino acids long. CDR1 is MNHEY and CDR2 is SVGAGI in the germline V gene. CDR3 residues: CVSNPTATSTDTQYF. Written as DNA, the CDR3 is TGTGTCAGCAACCCGACAGCGACTAGCACAGATACGCAGTATTTT.

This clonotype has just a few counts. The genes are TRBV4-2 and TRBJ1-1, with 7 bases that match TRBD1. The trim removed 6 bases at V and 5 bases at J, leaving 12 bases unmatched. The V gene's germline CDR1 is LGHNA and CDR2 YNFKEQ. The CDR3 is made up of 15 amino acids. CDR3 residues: CASRLSGRGSTEAFF. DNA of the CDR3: TGTGCCAGCAGACTTAGTGGCAGGGGGAGTACTGAAGCTTTCTTT.

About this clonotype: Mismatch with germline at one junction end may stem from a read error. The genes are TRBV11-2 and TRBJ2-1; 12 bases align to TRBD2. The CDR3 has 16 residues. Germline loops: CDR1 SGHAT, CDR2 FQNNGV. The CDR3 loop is CASSGRTSGDYDEQFF. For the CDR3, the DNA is TGTGCCAGCAGCGGCCGGACTAGCGGGGACTACGATGAGCAGTTCTTC.

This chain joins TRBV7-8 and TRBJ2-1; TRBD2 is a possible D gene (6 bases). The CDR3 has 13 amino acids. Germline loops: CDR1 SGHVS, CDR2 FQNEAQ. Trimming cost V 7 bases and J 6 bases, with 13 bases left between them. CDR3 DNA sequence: TGTGCCAGCACCACGACTAGGAGCAATGAGCAGTTCTTC. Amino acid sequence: CASTTTRSNEQFF. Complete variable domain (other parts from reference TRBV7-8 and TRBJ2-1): GAGVSQSPRYKVAKRGQDVALRCDPISGHVSLFWYQQALGQGPEFLTYFQNEAQLDKSGLPSDRFFAERPEGSVSTLKIQRTQQEDSAVYLCASTTTRSNEQFFGPGTRLTVL.

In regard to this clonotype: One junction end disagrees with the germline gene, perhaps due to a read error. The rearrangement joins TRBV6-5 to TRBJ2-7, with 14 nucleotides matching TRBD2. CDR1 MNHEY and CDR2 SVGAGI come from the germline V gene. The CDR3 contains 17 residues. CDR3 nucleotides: TGTTCCAGCAGTTACGCGAAGGGACTAGCGGGAGACTACGAGCAGTACTTC. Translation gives CSSSYAKGLAGDYEQYF.

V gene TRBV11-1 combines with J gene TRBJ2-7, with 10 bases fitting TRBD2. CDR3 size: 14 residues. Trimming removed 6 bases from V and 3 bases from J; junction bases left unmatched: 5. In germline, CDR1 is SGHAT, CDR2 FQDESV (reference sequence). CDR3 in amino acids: CASSIAGGLYEQYF. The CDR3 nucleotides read TGTGCCAGCAGTATAGCGGGAGGTCTCTACGAGCAGTACTTC.

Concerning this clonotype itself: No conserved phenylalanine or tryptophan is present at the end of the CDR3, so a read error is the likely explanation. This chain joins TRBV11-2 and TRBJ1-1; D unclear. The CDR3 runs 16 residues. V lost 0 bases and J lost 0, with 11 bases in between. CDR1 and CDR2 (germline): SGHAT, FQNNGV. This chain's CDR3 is CASSLDVDPMNTEAFC. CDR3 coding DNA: TGTGCCAGCAGCTTAGATGTGGACCCCATGAACACTGAAGCTTTCTGT.